Each of the 6 T cell receptor beta chains below was sequenced from the same sample in a study of blood T cell repertoires in COVID-19 (dated by TCRdb to 2018 to 2020). Library generation was performed with the immunoSEQ multiplex PCR assay. Drawn from immuneACCESS, this table holds only the in-frame rearrangements with V and J called that TCRdb kept. Clones are partly lost; checked studies trace under half to an unresolved V gene and leave the rest unexplained. The sample yields 70,000 or so clones; 75% to 85% were counted once. The top ten clones comprise roughly 44% of the sample. Source material: peripheral blood. The source is a human donor in a cohort sampled during active COVID-19.

The genes are TRBV11-2 and TRBJ2-1; no clear D gene. V lost 7 bases and J 8 bases, leaving 9 bases between the germline ends. The CDR3 spans 11 residues. Germline CDR1 SGHAT, CDR2 FQNNGV. The CDR3 protein is CASKRVDEQFF. CDR3 DNA: TGTGCCAGCAAGCGAGTAGATGAGCAGTTCTTC. The full variable domain, rest sourced from reference TRBV11-2 and TRBJ2-1, is EAGVAQSPRYKIIEKRQSVAFWCNPISGHATLYWYQQILGQGPKLLIQFQNNGVVDDSQLPKDRFSAERLKGVDSTLKIQPAKLEDSAVYLCASKRVDEQFFGPGTRLTVL.

J is TRBJ2-3 and V is TRBV5-4; 9 positions match TRBD2. V trimming: 1 base; J trimming: 5 bases; junction bases outside the gene matches: 11. The CDR3 has 17 amino acids. Germline loops: CDR1 SGHNT, CDR2 YYREEE (reference sequence). CDR3 sequence reads: CASSLRRGGGALDTQYF. CDR3 DNA: TGTGCCAGCAGCTTGAGGCGGGGCGGGGGGGCCTTAGATACGCAGTATTTT.

The chain carries TRBV7-2 and TRBJ1-5, with 8 bases identical to TRBD1. This CDR3 spans 14 amino acids. Germline V gives CDR1 SGHTA, CDR2 FQGNSA. The junction had 7 bases not matched to a gene; V was cut back by 5 bases and J by 7 bases. CDR3 residues: CASSPDRGGQPQHF. For the CDR3, the DNA is TGTGCCAGCAGCCCAGACAGGGGCGGACAGCCCCAGCATTTT.

The chain recombines TRBV7-2 with TRBJ2-2, with 10 bases that match TRBD2. The CDR3 runs to 16 residues. Germline values: CDR1 SGHTA, CDR2 FQGNSA. V was pared by 6 bases and J by 0 bases, with 4 bases of the junction left unmatched. The CDR3 DNA is TGTGCCAGCAGGTTACTAGCGGGGCCGAACACCGGGGAGCTGTTTTTT. Translated, it gives CASRLLAGPNTGELFF.

This clone was picked up a small number of times. CDR3 residues: CASSLALAASYNEQFF. For the CDR3, the DNA is TGTGCCAGCAGCTTGGCTCTAGCGGCCTCCTACAATGAGCAGTTCTTC. This sequence joins TRBV5-8 and TRBJ2-1; TRBD2 matches at 7 bases. V shed 0 bases, J shed 0 bases, and the junction held 3 bases outside the gene matches. The CDR3 has 16 amino acids. Germline-derived CDR1 and CDR2 are SGHTS and YDEGEE.

The V and J genes are TRBV6-5 and TRBJ2-1, with D possibly being TRBD2 (7 bases). The germline V gene has CDR1 MNHEY and CDR2 SVGAGI. Trimming stripped 6 bases from V and 7 bases from J, with 19 bases between. The CDR3 loop spans 15 amino acids. The CDR3 loop is CASSRDSGGPNEQFF. The CDR3 coding sequence is TGTGCCAGCAGCAGAGACTCCGGGGGGCCGAATGAGCAGTTCTTC.